One sample yielded the 30 T cell receptor beta chains listed below, sequenced in a study of T cell responses to AZD1222 COVID-19 vaccine. The repertoire was sequenced with immunoSEQ multiplex PCR; TCRdb's copy has only in-frame clones and lacks some. The table includes 90,000 to 130,000 clones, just over 85% detected once. The specimen comprised peripheral blood, sampled on day 0 of AZD1222 vaccination. These receptors all come from an adult in good health.

The chain has TRBV3-1 (or the pseudogene TRBV3-2) and TRBJ2-1, with D uncertain. This CDR3 spans 14 amino acids. V gave up 0 bases and J gave up 9 bases, with 12 bases separating them. Per the germline V gene, CDR1 is LGHDT and CDR2 is YNNKEL (reference sequence). The CDR3 spells CASSQDSQPGEQFF. The CDR3, as DNA: TGTGCCAGCAGCCAAGATTCGCAGCCGGGTGAGCAGTTCTTC.

This clone has only one observation. Within the sample, other DNA sequences also encode this same CDR3. V is TRBV5-6 and J is TRBJ2-5, with D unresolved. The germline V gene has CDR1 SGHDT and CDR2 YYEEEE. V was pared by 0 bases and J by 3 bases, with 0 bases between. The CDR3 totals 11 residues. The CDR3 DNA reads TGTGCCAGCAGCTTGGAAGAGACCCAGTACTTC. Translated: CASSLEETQYF. Using reference TRBV5-6 and TRBJ2-5 for the parts outside the CDR3, the full variable domain is DAGVTQSPTHLIKTRGQQVTLRCSPKSGHDTVSWYQQALGQGPQFIFQYYEEEERQRGNFPDRFSGHQFPNYSSELNVNALLLGDSALYLCASSLEETQYFGPGTRLLVL.

The chain is built from TRBV2 and TRBJ2-1; D is unclear. CDR3 size: 14 residues. Per the germline V gene, CDR1 is SNHLY and CDR2 is FYNNEI. Trimming left V 6 bases short and J 0 bases short, with 9 bases between. The CDR3 DNA reads as TGTGCCAGCAGGGGCGCAGGCTCCTACAATGAGCAGTTCTTC. Translated: CASRGAGSYNEQFF.

V and J are TRBV4-1 and TRBJ2-2, with 11 bases identical to TRBD2. The CDR3 has 17 residues. CDR1 and CDR2 from the germline V gene are MGHRA and YSYEKL. The ends lost 6 bases at V and 4 bases at J; junction bases unmatched: 10. The CDR3 loop reads CASRRGLAEETTGELFF. In DNA form, the CDR3 reads TGCGCCAGCAGAAGGGGACTAGCGGAGGAAACCACCGGGGAGCTGTTTTTT.

The J gene is TRBJ2-7, the V gene TRBV19; no clear D. Between the trimmed V and J ends, which lost 5 bases and 1 base, there was a span of 6 bases. This CDR3 spans 12 amino acids. The germline CDR1 and CDR2 sequences are LNHDA and SQIVND (reference sequence). The CDR3 protein is CASSDASYEQYF. CDR3 coding DNA: TGTGCCAGTAGTGACGCGTCCTACGAGCAGTACTTC.

The J gene is TRBJ1-4, the V gene TRBV5-6; 9 bases align to TRBD1. Unmatched junction bases numbered 7, after V lost 1 base and J lost 3 bases. Germline CDR1 is SGHDT and CDR2 is YYEEEE. There are 17 residues in the CDR3. The CDR3 is CASSLLQGAMANEKLFF. CDR3 nucleotides: TGTGCCAGCAGCTTGCTACAGGGGGCGATGGCTAATGAAAAACTGTTTTTT.

The chain is built from TRBV3-1 (or the pseudogene TRBV3-2) and TRBJ1-5, with D uncertain. Between the trimmed V and J ends, which lost 5 bases and 4 bases, there was a span of 18 bases. Germline CDR1 reads LGHDT; CDR2 reads YNNKEL (reference sequence). The CDR3 has 16 residues. The CDR3 loop reads CASSSGRAAGNQPQHF. In DNA form, the CDR3 reads TGTGCCAGCAGCTCGGGAAGGGCGGCGGGAAATCAGCCCCAGCATTTT.

The chain is built from TRBV27 and TRBJ2-5; TRBD2 aligns across 12 bases. V dropped 2 bases and J dropped 2; count of bases not matched to a gene: 0. The CDR3 runs to 15 residues. Germline V gene data show CDR1 as MNHEY and CDR2 as SMNVEV (reference sequence). CDR3 amino acids: CASSLTSGRQETQYF. DNA of the CDR3: TGTGCCAGCAGTTTAACTAGCGGGAGGCAAGAGACCCAGTACTTC.

The chain is built from TRBV9 and TRBJ1-1; D may be TRBD1 (5 bases). The CDR3 loop spans 15 amino acids. From germline, CDR1 is SGDLS and CDR2 YYNGEE. V was shortened by 3 bases and J by 5 bases, with 17 bases between the two germline ends. The CDR3 bases are TGTGCCAGCAGCGCCCAGACCGGGGGGGGGACTGAAGCTTTCTTT. It encodes CASSAQTGGGTEAFF.

The table lists this clone with a few counts. The J gene is TRBJ2-3, the V gene TRBV10-3, with 10 nucleotides matching TRBD2. Germline CDR1 and CDR2: ENHRY and SYGVKD. The CDR3 covers 15 residues. With V trimmed by 5 bases and J by 3 bases, 5 bases remained unmatched. DNA of the CDR3: TGTGCCATCAGTATATCTAGCGGGGGAACAGATACGCAGTATTTT. Translation: CAISISSGGTDTQYF.

V gene TRBV6-5 combines with J gene TRBJ2-1, with TRBD1 identical over 9 bases. The CDR3 is 16 amino acids. Germline loops: CDR1 MNHEY, CDR2 SVGAGI. V lost 2 bases to trimming and J lost 4 bases; unmatched junction nucleotides: 6. CDR3 in amino acids: CASSYPRGTGYNEQFF. CDR3 nucleotides: TGTGCCAGCAGTTACCCGAGGGGGACAGGGTACAATGAGCAGTTCTTC.

CDR3 sequence reads: CAIKGQEVSYEQYF. The CDR3 nucleotides are TGTGCCATCAAGGGACAGGAAGTCTCCTACGAGCAGTACTTC. V and J are TRBV10-3 and TRBJ2-7; TRBD1 agrees at 8 bases. The CDR3 has 14 residues. J was trimmed by 0 bases and V by 7 bases; bases with no gene match: 5. Germline V gene sequence: CDR1 ENHRY, CDR2 SYGVKD.

V is TRBV28 and J is TRBJ1-2; D may be TRBD1 (6 bases). Per the germline V gene, CDR1 is MDHEN and CDR2 is SYDVKM. Between the trimmed V and J ends, which lost 8 bases and 1 base, there was a span of 11 bases. The CDR3 has 13 residues. This CDR3 is CASRTVLNYGYTF. CDR3 DNA: TGTGCCAGCCGGACAGTGCTTAACTATGGCTACACCTTC.

The rearrangement links TRBV12-3 or TRBV12-4 to TRBJ1-1; TRBD1 aligns across 7 bases. J gave up 4 bases and V 2 bases, and 1 base lay outside the gene matches. The CDR3 has 13 residues. CDR3 DNA sequence: TGTGCCAGCAGTTTACAGGGGGGCACTGAAGCTTTCTTT. It is translated as CASSLQGGTEAFF.

A few counts support this clone. The rearrangement uses TRBV28 and TRBJ1-4; 9 bases fit TRBD1. The CDR3 covers 15 residues. With V trimmed by 5 bases and J by 11 bases, 12 bases remained unmatched. Germline-derived CDR1 and CDR2 are MDHEN and SYDVKM. The DNA of the CDR3 is TGTGCCAGCAGTAGTCCCGGGACAGGGATCTCGAAACTGTTTTTT. Encoded protein: CASSSPGTGISKLFF.

The chain employs TRBV30 and TRBJ1-2; TRBD1 might be the D (6 bases). Trimming removed 7 bases at V and 4 bases at J, with 10 bases between. CDR3 length: 11 residues. The V gene's germline CDR1 is GTSNPN and CDR2 SVGIG (reference sequence). The CDR3 nucleotides read TGTGCCTTAGGGGGTACCTATGGCTACACCTTC. Protein product: CALGGTYGYTF. The full variable domain, with the rest looked up from reference TRBV30 and TRBJ1-2, is SQTIHQWPATLVQPVGSPLSLECTVEGTSNPNLYWYRQAAGRGLQLLFYSVGIGQISSEVPQNLSASRPQDRQFILSSKKLLLSDSGFYLCALGGTYGYTFGSGTRLTVV.

The chain is built from TRBV2 and TRBJ1-4, with TRBD1 as a possible D gene (5 bases). The germline V and J ends were trimmed by 8 bases and 5 bases, with 15 bases remaining between them. The CDR3 covers 14 residues. Looked up from germline, CDR1 is SNHLY and CDR2 is FYNNEI. The DNA of the CDR3 is TGTGCCAGCTCTTTCCAGGGCCAGAATGAAAAACTGTTTTTT. Protein product: CASSFQGQNEKLFF.

This chain uses TRBV5-4 with TRBJ1-5; 8 positions match TRBD1. Trimming removed 4 bases from V and 0 bases from J; junction bases left unmatched: 12. Germline-derived CDR1 and CDR2 are SGHNT and YYREEE (reference sequence). The CDR3 contains 18 residues. The CDR3 is CASSISGQGLYSNQPQHF. CDR3 bases: TGTGCCAGCAGCATCTCCGGACAGGGACTTTATAGCAATCAGCCCCAGCATTTT.

V usage is TRBV24-1 and J usage is TRBJ2-1; 9 bases fit TRBD1. J gave up 1 base and V 4 bases, and 4 bases lay outside the gene matches. Germline CDR1 reads KGHDR; CDR2 reads SFDVKD. This CDR3 region has 16 residues. For the CDR3, the DNA is TGTGCCACCAGTGACCCGACAGGGGGATCCTACAATGAGCAGTTCTTC. Translating it yields CATSDPTGGSYNEQFF.

This chain links TRBV7-9 with TRBJ1-5; 8 nucleotides align to TRBD1. Trimming took 4 bases from V and 0 from J; bases not matched to a gene: 5. The CDR3 totals 16 residues. Germline V lookup: CDR1 SEHNR, CDR2 FQNEAQ (reference sequence). CDR3 sequence: CASSSDRDLSNQPQHF. For the CDR3, the DNA is TGTGCCAGCAGCTCGGACAGGGACCTTAGCAATCAGCCCCAGCATTTT. Filled out from reference TRBV7-9 and TRBJ1-5, the complete variable domain reads DTGVSQNPRHKITKRGQNVTFRCDPISEHNRLYWYRQTLGQGPEFLTYFQNEAQLEKSRLLSDRFSAERPKGSFSTLEIQRTEQGDSAMYLCASSSDRDLSNQPQHFGDGTRLSIL.

V and J are TRBV6-5 and TRBJ2-7; TRBD1 aligns across 10 bases. Germline V CDR1 and CDR2: MNHEY, SVGAGI. CDR3 length equals 15 residues. Trimming removed 2 bases from V and 1 base from J; junction bases left unmatched: 2. CDR3 protein: CASSYRGQGSYEQYF. In nucleotides, the CDR3 is TGTGCCAGCAGTTACAGGGGACAGGGGTCCTACGAGCAGTACTTC.

The table lists this clone with a count of one. The chain employs TRBV7-6 and TRBJ1-4, with TRBD1 identical over 9 bases. V was clipped by 5 bases and J by 3 bases; unmatched bases: 10. The germline gives CDR1 SGHVS, CDR2 FNYEAQ. The CDR3 extends over 17 amino acids. The CDR3 DNA sequence: TGTGCCAGCAGCGCGGGGACAGGGTTCGGAGCTAATGAAAAACTGTTTTTT. Its translation: CASSAGTGFGANEKLFF.

There are a few counts of this clone. The CDR3: CASSYRDTGGTGELFF. DNA of the CDR3: TGTGCCAGCAGTTACCGGGACACCGGGGGGACCGGGGAGCTGTTTTTT. The rearrangement links TRBV6-5 to TRBJ2-2; possible D gene TRBD2, 7 bases. The CDR3 length is 16 residues. V was cut by 2 bases and J by 5 bases, with 15 bases left in between. Germline V gives CDR1 MNHEY, CDR2 SVGAGI.

In this sample, this clone turned up once. The V gene is TRBV3-1 (or the pseudogene TRBV3-2), the J gene TRBJ2-5; 12 positions match TRBD1. The CDR3 length is 16 residues. CDR1 and CDR2 from the germline V gene are LGHDT and YNNKEL (reference sequence). Trimming took 4 bases from V and 5 from J; bases not matched to a gene: 8. The CDR3 sequence is CASSRTGTGGRETQYF. As DNA, the CDR3 is TGTGCCAGCAGCCGTACCGGGACAGGGGGCAGGGAGACCCAGTACTTC.

The CDR3 spells CATSGGGLGAGNTEAFF. DNA of the CDR3: TGTGCCACCAGTGGGGGTGGTTTAGGGGCCGGGAACACTGAAGCTTTCTTT. This chain joins TRBV24-1 and TRBJ1-1; possible D gene TRBD1, 5 bases. The CDR3 totals 17 residues. Trimming removed 5 bases at V and 1 base at J, with 19 bases between. Looked up from germline, CDR1 is KGHDR and CDR2 is SFDVKD.

In its sample, this clone was seen a few times. The chain combines TRBV10-3 with TRBJ1-2; the D gene is possibly TRBD1 (5 bases). The CDR3 runs to 17 residues. The V gene's germline CDR1 is ENHRY and CDR2 SYGVKD. V lost 7 bases and J 1 base, leaving 22 bases between the germline ends. The CDR3 nucleotides read TGTGCCATCACCTCTACCGGGGCACCGGACGGTAACTATGGCTACACCTTC. Protein: CAITSTGAPDGNYGYTF.

The chain carries TRBV7-8 and TRBJ2-5; TRBD1 is a possible D gene (5 bases). The CDR3 is 14 residues long. In germline, CDR1 is SGHVS, CDR2 FQNEAQ. Trimming pared 2 bases from V and 7 bases from J, leaving 14 bases between. The CDR3 DNA sequence: TGTGCCAGCAGCTTACAGGCCCCCCAGGGGACCCAGTACTTC. Its translation: CASSLQAPQGTQYF. The variable domain in full, completed from reference TRBV7-8 and TRBJ2-5, reads GAGVSQSPRYKVAKRGQDVALRCDPISGHVSLFWYQQALGQGPEFLTYFQNEAQLDKSGLPSDRFFAERPEGSVSTLKIQRTQQEDSAVYLCASSLQAPQGTQYFGPGTRLLVL.

The chain joins TRBV5-6 to TRBJ2-7; 9 bases fit TRBD2. V was pared by 4 bases and J by 5 bases, with 4 bases of the junction left unmatched. There are 13 residues in the CDR3. CDR1 SGHDT and CDR2 YYEEEE come from the germline V gene. CDR3 sequence (DNA): TGTGCCAGCAGCCGCGGGGGGGTCGACGAGCAGTACTTC. Protein: CASSRGGVDEQYF.

V usage is TRBV5-5 and J usage is TRBJ2-7; TRBD1 is a possible D gene (5 bases). Germline values: CDR1 SGHKS, CDR2 YYEKEE (reference sequence). Trimming shortened V by 5 bases and J by 2 bases, and 20 bases separated the two germline ends. The CDR3 spans 16 residues. The CDR3 loop reads CASRPLAQANAYEQYF. The CDR3, as DNA: TGTGCCAGCAGGCCCCTGGCACAGGCGAACGCCTACGAGCAGTACTTC.

V and J are TRBV4-3 and TRBJ2-6; D is unresolved. The ends were cut back, 0 bases at V and 1 base at J, with 7 bases in the middle. Germline V gene sequence: CDR1 LGHNA, CDR2 YSLEER. The CDR3 runs to 16 residues. The CDR3 spells CASSQEAISGANVLTF. The CDR3 bases are TGCGCCAGCAGCCAAGAGGCGATTTCTGGGGCCAACGTCCTGACTTTC.